Described below is a single TCR beta chain sequence and its context. This receptor's antigen is unknown. One base away there is no much larger clone; base qualities are not given. The donors were healthy, HIV-negative adults who had no recently reported acute infections or vaccinations. Every donor was a Caucasian adult living in Nashville, Tennessee, USA. Magnetic negative selection was used to enrich CD4+ T cells, after which naive cells were positively selected on CD45RA and the negative fraction became the memory subset. Blood was collected by leukapheresis, and PBMCs were isolated by Ficoll-Histopaque density gradient centrifugation and then cryopreserved in liquid nitrogen vapor phase. Analytical flow cytometry was used to check the purity and quantity of each magnetically sorted T cell population. Each sorted fraction had its genomic DNA isolated and then quantified by UV absorbance on a Nanodrop 2000c.

TCR CDR3 regions were amplified from genomic DNA by multiplex PCR using the deep immunoSEQ assay. For each cell subset, the extracted genomic DNA was distributed evenly across all wells of several immunoSEQ 96-well plates, and each plate served as one replicate. For sorted subsets, approximately 200 ng of genomic DNA, equivalent to around 29,000 T cell genomes, went into each replicate PCR. Purified libraries were quantified with a Qubit 3.0 fluorometer, sized on a Bioanalyzer 2100, and re-quantified with the KAPA Library Quantification kit. Every immunoSEQ 96-well plate was sequenced on a separate single-read 150-cycle Illumina NextSeq 550 flow cell. The authors processed their data as follows. Because the immunoSEQ output held only junctional sequences and lacked quality scores, the filtering could not match the filtering applied to full-length reads. To assign V/J genes and CDR3, sequences were annotated using PyIR, a Python wrapper for IgBLAST v1.9, with IMGT germline references. Reads were filtered out if the reads had weak V/J assignments (E-value above 1e-6), no CDR3, stop codons, out-of-frame junctions, or ambiguous translated residues. V3J clonotypes were defined by identical inferred V gene, J gene, and CDR3 amino acid sequence. The percentage overlap between two repertoires was calculated by dividing the number of shared unique clonotypes by the size of the smaller repertoire. RTK rarefaction, the Chao1 estimator, and Recon v2.1 estimates of unobserved clonotypes were used to assess repertoire richness. Generation probabilities were computed with OLGA for all TCRbeta clonotypes obtained by the gDNA method from four donors. TCRdb holds this immuneACCESS table with in-frame rearrangements only. Some clones are missing; in checked studies, unresolved V genes explain under half, and the rest has no known cause. V and J calls and clone size are as listed in that table; D and trimming were resolved from the DNA. This sample holds some 1,400,000 clones; roughly 95% were observed only once. Together, the top ten hold 0.95% to 1.5% of the sample.

From the cysteine through the phenylalanine, the CDR3 covers 13 amino acids. Solely the CDR3 DNA is kept, with 39 bases framed from the first base. V is shortened by 8 bases, J by 0 bases, and the region joining them spans 11 bases. The germline V gene specifies ENHRY as CDR1 and SYGVKD as CDR2. The source of the sample is a study of shared clonotypes between healthy human individuals (dated by TCRdb to 2018 to 2021). Study-wide context: A couple of women and a few men aged 18 to 49 years were included in the cohort. For each donor, CD4 naive and CD4 memory were each given three plates, CD8 naive was given two plates, and CD8 memory was given one plate. Blood TCR repertoires of a handful of healthy adults were deeply sequenced to estimate repertoire size and the extent of clonotype sharing between individuals. Libraries were prepared and TCR repertoires were sequenced by different laboratories using diverse techniques, in order to increase sequencing depth and limit assay-specific biases. Leukapheresis yielded between about 0.94 and 10 billion PBMCs per donor. On the study overall, not on this receptor specifically: Because the study included a small number of donors, the genetic and exposure-history diversity represented was limited. Only blood was sampled, and tissue TCR repertoires likely differ from those in blood. Pairwise subsampling led to the expectation that sequencing depth would affect the degree of clonotype sharing among donors. Compared with non-shared clonotypes, clonotypes shared by all four sorted-subset donors had higher generation probabilities. Roughly 5.2% of naive CD4, 3.5% of naive CD8, around 2.3% of memory CD4, and less than 0.45% of memory CD8 clonotypes were shared across a few donors. Rarefaction of sorted-subset datasets indicated incomplete sequencing despite the large sequencing depth. Estimated clonotype richness was generally larger for naive than for memory subsets.

This receptor was identified in a man aged 25 to 45 in good health. The V and J segments used are TRBV10-3 and TRBJ2-7, with TRBD1 tentatively as D gene (6 bases match). The sample was naive CD4+ T cells sorted from blood. Sample cell subset or site, as interpreted from the label and publication: CD45RA+ positively selected. The sequenced DNA is TGTGCCATCTTAGGGGACAACTCCTACGAGCAGTACTTC. It translates to CAILGDNSYEQYF.